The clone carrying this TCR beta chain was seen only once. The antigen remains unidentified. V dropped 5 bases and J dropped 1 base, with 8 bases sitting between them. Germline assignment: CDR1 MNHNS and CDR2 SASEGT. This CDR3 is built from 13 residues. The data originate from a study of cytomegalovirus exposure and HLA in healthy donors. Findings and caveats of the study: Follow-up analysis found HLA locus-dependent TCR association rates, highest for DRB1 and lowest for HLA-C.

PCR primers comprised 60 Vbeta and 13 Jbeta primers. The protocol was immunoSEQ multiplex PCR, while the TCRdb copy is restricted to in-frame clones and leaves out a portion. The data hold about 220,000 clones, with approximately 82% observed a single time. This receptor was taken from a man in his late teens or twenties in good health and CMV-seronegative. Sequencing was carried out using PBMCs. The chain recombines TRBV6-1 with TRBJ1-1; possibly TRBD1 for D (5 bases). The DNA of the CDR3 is TGTGCCAGCAGTCAGACAGCGAACACTGAAGCTTTCTTT. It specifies CASSQTANTEAFF.